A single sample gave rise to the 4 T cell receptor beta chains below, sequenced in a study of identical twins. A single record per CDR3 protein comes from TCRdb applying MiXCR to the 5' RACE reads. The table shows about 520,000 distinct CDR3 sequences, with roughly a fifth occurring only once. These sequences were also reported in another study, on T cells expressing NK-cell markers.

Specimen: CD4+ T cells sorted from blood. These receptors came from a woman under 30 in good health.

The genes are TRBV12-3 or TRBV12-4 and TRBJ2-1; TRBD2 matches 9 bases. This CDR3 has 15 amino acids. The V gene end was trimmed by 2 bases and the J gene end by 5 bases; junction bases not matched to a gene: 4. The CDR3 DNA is TGTGCCAGCAGTTTAAGGCTAGCGGGGAACAATGAGCAGTTCTTC. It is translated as CASSLRLAGNNEQFF.

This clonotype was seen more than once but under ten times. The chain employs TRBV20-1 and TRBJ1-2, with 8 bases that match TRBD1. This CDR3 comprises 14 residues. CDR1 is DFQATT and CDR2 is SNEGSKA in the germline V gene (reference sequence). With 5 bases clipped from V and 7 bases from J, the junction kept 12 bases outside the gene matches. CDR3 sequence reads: CSARTYQGAGGYTF. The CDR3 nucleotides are TGCAGTGCTCGGACCTATCAGGGGGCGGGTGGCTACACCTTC.

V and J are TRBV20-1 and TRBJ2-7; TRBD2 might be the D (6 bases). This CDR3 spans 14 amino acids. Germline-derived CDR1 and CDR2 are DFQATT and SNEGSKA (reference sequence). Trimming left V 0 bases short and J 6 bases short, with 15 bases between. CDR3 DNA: TGCAGTGCTAGAGACGCAGGGAGGAACTTCGAGCAGTACTTC. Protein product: CSARDAGRNFEQYF.

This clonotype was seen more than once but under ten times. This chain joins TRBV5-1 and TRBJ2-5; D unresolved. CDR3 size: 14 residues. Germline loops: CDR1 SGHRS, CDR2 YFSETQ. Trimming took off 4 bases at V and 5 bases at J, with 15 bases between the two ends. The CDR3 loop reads CASSPTDPRETQYF. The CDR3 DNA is TGCGCCAGCAGCCCGACGGACCCTAGGGAGACCCAGTACTTC. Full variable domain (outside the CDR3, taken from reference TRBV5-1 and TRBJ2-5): KAGVTQTPRYLIKTRGQQVTLSCSPISGHRSVSWYQQTPGQGLQFLFEYFSETQRNKGNFPGRFSGRQFSNSRSEMNVSTLELGDSALYLCASSPTDPRETQYFGPGTRLLVL.